This TCR beta chain was documented in a study of early T cells in non-severe SARS-CoV-2 infection. CDR3 length: 15 residues. The V gene's germline CDR1 is SGDLS and CDR2 YYNGEE. Trimming pared 0 bases from V and 4 bases from J, leaving 11 bases between. Researchers tagged individual cDNA molecules with unique molecular identifiers. TCRdb reprocessed the 5' RACE reads with MiXCR, giving one entry per CDR3 protein. Altogether tens of thousands of distinct CDR3 sequences are present, approximately 10% being singletons, with the ten largest covering around 9.8%. This TCR was sampled from an adult who was a healthcare worker with PCR-confirmed SARS-CoV-2 infection or an uninfected control (not recorded which). Material: whole blood. J is TRBJ2-1 and V is TRBV9; D not resolved. CDR3: CASSVDGGTYNEQFF. The CDR3 DNA reads TGTGCCAGCAGCGTAGATGGCGGAACATACAATGAGCAGTTCTTC.